In this sample, the clone carrying this T cell receptor beta chain turned up a few times. Its target is unknown. The entry originates in a study of T cell repertoires in cytomegalovirus infection. Study summary: Shared public TCR beta signatures pointed to both CMV infection and a matching HLA type. The study, taken as a whole, reports: Predominance within the ex vivo response was attributable to HLA-C-restricted CMV-specific TCR beta clonotypes. Using cumulative public TCR beta family frequency, the authors identified those who carried CMV together with the relevant HLA.

The V gene end was trimmed by 3 bases and the J gene end by 9 bases; junction bases not matched to a gene: 13. From germline, CDR1 is SGHTA and CDR2 FQGNSA. The CDR3 is 17 residues long. TCRdb recomputed calls from the reads with MiXCR, one row per CDR3 protein. This sample has more than 650,000 distinct CDR3 sequences, with 35% found just once. The TCR was taken from a human donor in good health (CMV status not recorded). Some clones in this sample may be carry-over from other donors' samples. The sample was PBMCs. V usage is TRBV7-2 and J usage is TRBJ1-6, with 8 nucleotides matching TRBD1. In DNA form, the CDR3 reads TGTGCCAGCAGCTTTTGGGAGGACAGGGTGTTTCGTTCACCCCTCCACTTT. Translating it yields CASSFWEDRVFRSPLHF.